In its sample, the clone carrying this TCR beta chain was seen once. MiXCR was run by TCRdb on the RT-PCR reads, yielding one entry per CDR3 protein. Of 800,000 to 1,000,000 distinct CDR3 sequences in the sample, around 20% were seen once. This sample was included in a study of response to subunit inactivated influenza vaccine. Germline values: CDR1 PRHDT, CDR2 FYEKMQ (reference sequence). CDR3 length: 12 residues. Trimming cost V 6 bases and J 7 bases, with 13 bases left between them. The receptor comes from a man between 50 and 59 years old who received an inactivated influenza vaccine. The chain carries TRBV13 and TRBJ2-7; D is possibly TRBD1 (5 bases). The source material was PBMCs from blood, sampled roughly 5 days after vaccination. DNA of the CDR3: TGTGCCAGCAGACAGGCAGGGAAAGAGCAGTACTTC. It yields the protein CASRQAGKEQYF.